The rows below give T cell receptor beta chains drawn from one sample of a study of PD-L1 blockade in urothelial cancer. The method was immunoSEQ multiplex PCR; TCRdb's version includes in-frame clones alone and lacks a portion of them. The table lists fewer than 85,000 clones, roughly 86% of them singletons. The material sequenced was PBMCs, taken around atezolizumab (anti-PD-L1) treatment. The receptors shown here come from a man aged 60-69 years with urothelial cancer. Both conserved end residues are part of each CDR3. The D gene is left open where the match is weak. Expanded clones get a size class; other rows say once, few or many, or leave the size out.

>TRBJ2-3|TRBV19|-|TRBD2
TGTGCCAGTAGTATAGCCCACGGGACTAGCGGAAGACGCACAGATACGCAGTATTTT
CASSIAHGTSGRRTDTQYF
>TRBJ2-7|TRBV9|-|TRBD1
TGTGCCAGCAGCGCAGGGACAGGGGGTTTCTACGAGCAGTACTTC
CASSAGTGGFYEQYF
>TRBJ2-5|TRBV30|-|TRBD2
TGTGCCTGGAGTGCGGGACTAGCGGTCCCGACCCAGTACTTC
CAWSAGLAVPTQYF
>TRBJ2-7|TRBV28|-|TRBD2
TGTGCCAGCAGTTCTGCGGGTAGCGGGAGGCACTACGAGCAGTACTTC
CASSSAGSGRHYEQYF
>TRBJ1-2|TRBV5-1|-|-
TGCGCCAGCAGCCAGGAACAGGGAAGCTATGGCTACACCTTC
CASSQEQGSYGYTF
>TRBJ2-3|TRBV13|-|TRBD2
TGTGCCAGCAGCACGCGGGGGGCAACAGATACGCAGTATTTT
CASSTRGATDTQYF
>TRBJ2-1|TRBV7-3|-|TRBD2
TGTGCCAGCAGCACCGGACTAGGGAACAACAATGAGCAGTTCTTC
CASSTGLGNNNEQFF
>TRBJ1-1|TRBV29-1|once|-
TGCAGCGTTGAAGATAGTACGTCTGCGGGAGCTTTCTTT
CSVEDSTSAGAFF
>TRBJ1-1|TRBV5-1|-|-
TGCGCCAGCTGCCTGGGGTCCGTCTCGGCTGAAGCTTTCTTT
CASCLGSVSAEAFF
>TRBJ1-1|TRBV5-5|-|TRBD1
TGTGCCAGCAAGGACAGGTTGAACACTGAAGCTTTCTTT
CASKDRLNTEAFF
>TRBJ2-1|TRBV5-1|-|TRBD2
TGCGCCAGCAGCTCCACCCAGCCTGGGACTAGGAGATACAATGAGCAGTTCTTC
CASSSTQPGTRRYNEQFF
>TRBJ1-5|TRBV6-6|-|-
TGTGCCAGCAGTTATGGAGGGAAATATCAGCCCCAGCATTTT
CASSYGGKYQPQHF
>TRBJ1-1|TRBV4-2|-|-
TGTGCCAGCAGCCAATGGCACGAGGGTGGCACTGAAGCTTTCTTT
CASSQWHEGGTEAFF
>TRBJ1-1|TRBV6-5|-|-
TGTGCCAGCAGTTACTCTAACCAGGGGAAGACTGAAGCTTTCTTT
CASSYSNQGKTEAFF
>TRBJ2-7|TRBV2|-|TRBD2
TGTGCCAGCAGTGTAGGGACTAGCCGCGAGCAGTACTTC
CASSVGTSREQYF
>TRBJ1-5|TRBV6-5|-|-
TGTGCCAGCAGTTTCGGTCAGGGTGCCAATCAGCCCCAGCATTTT
CASSFGQGANQPQHF
>TRBJ1-2|TRBV30|-|TRBD1
TGTGCCTGGAGTGTGGGGGGGACAGGGCCTCTCTATGGCTACACCTTC
CAWSVGGTGPLYGYTF
>TRBJ2-7|TRBV5-1|few|TRBD1
TGCGCCAGCACCGGGACAGGGAACGAGCAGTACTTC
CASTGTGNEQYF
>TRBJ2-2|TRBV19|-|TRBD2
TGTGCCAGTAGTACTAGCGGGGGACCCACCGGGGAGCTGTTTTTT
CASSTSGGPTGELFF
>TRBJ1-1|TRBV10-2|-|-
TGCGCCAGCAGTGATTTTGCAGATAACACTGAAGCTTTCTTT
CASSDFADNTEAFF
>TRBJ2-3|TRBV14|-|TRBD2
TGTGCCAGCAGCCTAAGCGGGAGCGCGGATACGCAGTATTTT
CASSLSGSADTQYF
>TRBJ2-7|TRBV27|once|-
TGTGCCAGCAGTTTTGGCAGGGGTGGGTACGAGCAGTACTTC
CASSFGRGGYEQYF
>TRBJ1-2|TRBV9|-|-
TGTGCCAGCAGCGTAGTTTCCCTTGACTATGGCTACACCTTC
CASSVVSLDYGYTF
>TRBJ2-2|TRBV7-8|-|TRBD2
TGTGCCAGCAGCTCTCTAGCGGGGGCCTACACCGGGGAGCTGTTTTTT
CASSSLAGAYTGELFF
>TRBJ2-3|TRBV2|-|TRBD2
TGTGCCAGCATTAGCCCCGGGGGGGCAGTCATGACAGATACGCAGTATTTT
CASISPGGAVMTDTQYF
>TRBJ2-7|TRBV4-3|-|TRBD2
TGCGCCAGCAGCCTGACTAGCGGGAGGGTCCACGAGCAGTACTTC
CASSLTSGRVHEQYF
>TRBJ1-1|TRBV6-6|-|-
TGTGCCAGCAGTTACCCGGTCAACTTGAACACTGAAGCTTTCTTT
CASSYPVNLNTEAFF
>TRBJ2-7|TRBV6-5|-|-
TGTGCCAGCATTGACAGACACCACTACGAGCAGTACTTC
CASIDRHHYEQYF
>TRBJ1-5|TRBV7-9|-|TRBD1
TGTGCCAGCAGCTCAACCGGGACAGACAATCAGCCCCAGCATTTT
CASSSTGTDNQPQHF
>TRBJ2-1|TRBV5-6|once|TRBD2
TGTGCCAGCAGCAGCGGGACTCGCGGACCCTCCTACAATGAGCAGTTCTTC
CASSSGTRGPSYNEQFF
>TRBJ1-1|TRBV5-4|-|-
TGTGCCAGCAGCTTGGAAAGGGGCGGTCGGCCTGAAGCTTTCTTT
CASSLERGGRPEAFF
>TRBJ2-7|TRBV4-3|-|-
TGCGCCAGCAGCCAAGTGGCGGGGCTTGTGGGCGAGCAGTACTTC
CASSQVAGLVGEQYF
>TRBJ2-1|TRBV6-1|-|-
TGTGCCAGCAGTGACAGGGGATCGTCCTACAATGAGCAGTTCTTC
CASSDRGSSYNEQFF
>TRBJ1-4|TRBV15|-|-
TGTGCCACCAGCAGAGAAGCGACGGGGGGGAATGAAAAACTGTTTTTT
CATSREATGGNEKLFF
>TRBJ1-1|TRBV19|-|TRBD1
TGTGCCAGTAGTGGGCCGGGACAGAAAAACACTGAAGCTTTCTTT
CASSGPGQKNTEAFF
>TRBJ1-5|TRBV5-1|few|TRBD1
TGCGCCAGCAGCTCCACAGGGGGTGGCAATCAGCCCCAGCATTTT
CASSSTGGGNQPQHF
>TRBJ2-7|TRBV28|-|-
TGTGCCAGCAGGGGTGCGAGCAGGGACTACGAGCAGTACTTC
CASRGASRDYEQYF
>TRBJ1-1|TRBV19|-|TRBD1
TGTGCCCCCCCGGGACAGGGTATGAACACTGAAGCTTTCTTT
CAPPGQGMNTEAFF
>TRBJ2-4|TRBV30|-|TRBD1
TGTGCCTGGGATGGACAGGGGCAAAACATTCAGTACTTC
CAWDGQGQNIQYF
>TRBJ2-2|TRBV6-6|-|TRBD2
TGTGCCAGCACCCAAAGCGGGAGGGGCACCGGGGAGCTGTTTTTT
CASTQSGRGTGELFF